Following are 30 T cell receptor beta chains from one sample sequenced in a study of shared clonotypes between healthy human individuals. TCRdb's table, derived via immunoSEQ multiplex PCR, lists solely in-frame clones and lacks some. The sample comprises around 500,000 clones, over 75% of which are singletons, and approximately 12% rests with the top ten. The source material was PBMCs. The source is a woman between 40 and 50 years old in good health. Some clones in this sample may be carry-over from other donors' samples.

Notes on this clone: A far larger clone lies a single base away; this is likely a read error. The chain carries TRBV5-1 and TRBJ2-5, with TRBD2 as a possible D gene (6 bases). The CDR3 covers 14 residues. Germline CDR1 reads SGHRS; CDR2 reads YFSETQ. Trimming cost V 6 bases and J 4 bases, with 16 bases left between them. The CDR3 nucleotides are TGCGCCAGCACTTCGGGCTACGGGGGAGAGACCCAGTACTTC. This sequence encodes CASTSGYGGETQYF. Full variable domain (outside the CDR3, taken from reference TRBV5-1 and TRBJ2-5): KAGVTQTPRYLIKTRGQQVTLSCSPISGHRSVSWYQQTPGQGLQFLFEYFSETQRNKGNFPGRFSGRQFSNSRSEMNVSTLELGDSALYLCASTSGYGGETQYFGPGTRLLVL.

The gene calls are TRBV10-3 and TRBJ1-5; TRBD1 matches 8 bases. Germline V lookup: CDR1 ENHRY, CDR2 SYGVKD. The trim removed 3 bases at V and 13 bases at J, leaving 8 bases unmatched. This CDR3 is 13 amino acids long. The CDR3, as DNA: TGTGCCATCAGTGATCCGCCGGACAGGGATCAGCATTTT. Amino acid sequence: CAISDPPDRDQHF.

The CDR3 loop is CASSQRGETQYF. CDR3 bases: TGTGCCAGCTCGCAAAGAGGGGAGACCCAGTACTTC. V usage is TRBV18 and J usage is TRBJ2-5; possible D gene TRBD2, 5 bases. This CDR3 region has 12 residues. V was cut by 6 bases and J by 5 bases, with 10 bases left in between. CDR1 KGHSH and CDR2 LQKENI come from the germline V gene.

The chain has TRBV6-6 and TRBJ1-1; D perhaps matches TRBD1 (6 bases). Trimming shortened V by 6 bases and J by 4 bases, and 12 bases separated the two germline ends. Per the germline V gene, CDR1 is MNHNY and CDR2 is SVGAGI (reference sequence). The CDR3 runs to 13 residues. This chain's CDR3 is CASRDRTITEAFF. The CDR3 DNA is TGTGCCAGCAGAGACAGGACTATCACTGAAGCTTTCTTT.

This clone was seen more than once but under ten times. A far larger clone is only one base removed, so a read error is likely. Other DNA sequences of this sample code for an identical CDR3. V and J are TRBV29-1 and TRBJ1-2; D is possibly TRBD1 (5 bases). The germline CDR1 and CDR2 sequences are SQVTM and ANQGSEA. The CDR3 runs 13 residues. The CDR3 DNA sequence: TGCAGCGTTGACGCAGGGAAGTACTATGGCTACACATTC. Amino acids: CSVDAGKYYGYTF.

J is TRBJ2-5 and V is TRBV9, with 8 bases lining up with TRBD2. V lost 0 bases, J lost 4 bases, and 5 bases stayed unmatched. Looked up from germline, CDR1 is SGDLS and CDR2 is YYNGEE. There are 15 residues in the CDR3. The CDR3 spells CASSVAGGFGETQYF. CDR3 nucleotide sequence: TGTGCCAGCAGCGTAGCGGGAGGGTTTGGAGAGACCCAGTACTTC. Drawing the rest from reference TRBV9 and TRBJ2-5, the complete variable domain is DSGVTQTPKHLITATGQRVTLRCSPRSGDLSVYWYQQSLDQGLQFLIQYYNGEERAKGNILERFSAQQFPDLHSELNLSSLELGDSALYFCASSVAGGFGETQYFGPGTRLLVL.

This clone was seen just once. The chain employs TRBV5-6 and TRBJ1-3; maybe TRBD1 (5 bases). Trimming pared 2 bases from V and 0 bases from J, leaving 12 bases between. CDR3 length: 16 residues. The germline CDR1 and CDR2 sequences are SGHDT and YYEEEE. CDR3 bases: TGTGCCAGCAGCTTATGGGGCAGGAGCTCTGGAAACACCATATATTTT. Protein: CASSLWGRSSGNTIYF.

The gene calls are TRBV6-1 and TRBJ1-1; D is uncertain. The CDR3 loop spans 10 amino acids. The germline V gene has CDR1 MNHNS and CDR2 SASEGT. V was cut by 7 bases and J by 8 bases, with 8 bases left in between. The CDR3 coding sequence is TGTGCCAGCATTGTAGGGGAAGCTTTCTTT. Translating gives CASIVGEAFF.

The chain employs TRBV15 and TRBJ1-5; no definite D call. The CDR3 has 13 amino acids. Germline lookup yields CDR1 LNHNV and CDR2 YYDKDF (reference sequence). Trimming removed 0 bases at V and 6 bases at J, with 6 bases between. CDR3 in amino acids: CATSRDLLQPQHF. In nucleotides, the CDR3 is TGTGCCACCAGCAGAGATTTGCTTCAGCCCCAGCATTTT.

The gene calls are TRBV19 and TRBJ1-5; D remains unclear. CDR3 length equals 16 residues. V lost 5 bases and J 6 bases, leaving 20 bases between the germline ends. Germline CDR1 and CDR2: LNHDA and SQIVND (reference sequence). The CDR3 loop is CASSPSVGSTAQPQHF. The CDR3 nucleotides are TGTGCCAGTAGTCCCTCCGTGGGCTCGACCGCTCAGCCCCAGCATTTT. Complete variable domain (other parts from reference TRBV19 and TRBJ1-5): DGGITQSPKYLFRKEGQNVTLSCEQNLNHDAMYWYRQDPGQGLRLIYYSQIVNDFQKGDIAEGYSVSREKKESFPLTVTSAQKNPTAFYLCASSPSVGSTAQPQHFGDGTRLSIL.

The V and J genes are TRBV6-1 and TRBJ1-2; possibly TRBD1 for D (5 bases). The CDR3 is made up of 16 amino acids. Germline loops: CDR1 MNHNS, CDR2 SASEGT. The V end lost 1 base, the J end lost 4 bases, and 16 bases lay between the germline ends. CDR3 nucleotide sequence: TGTGCCAGCAGTGAAGGAGGGACGGGTTTCTTCTATGGCTACACCTTC. Its protein is CASSEGGTGFFYGYTF.

This chain connects TRBV6-6 to TRBJ2-3; D gene unclear. The CDR3 consists of 12 residues. V shed 6 bases and J shed 11 bases, with 15 bases lying between them. From germline, CDR1 is MNHNY and CDR2 SVGAGI (reference sequence). The chain's CDR3 is CASSYSLYEQYF. CDR3 coding DNA: TGTGCCAGCAGCTACAGCTTATACGAGCAGTATTTT.

This clone occurred a few times. This chain links TRBV5-5 with TRBJ2-2; D perhaps matches TRBD2 (5 bases). Trimming took off 0 bases at V and 6 bases at J, with 12 bases between the two ends. The CDR3 is 15 residues long. Germline V gene lookup returns CDR1 SGHKS and CDR2 YYEKEE (reference sequence). In DNA form, the CDR3 reads TGTGCCAGCAGCTTGGTTCGAGGGTCCCCCGGGGAGCTGTTTTTT. It yields the protein CASSLVRGSPGELFF.

This sequence joins TRBV28 and TRBJ1-4; D gene ambiguous. This CDR3 comprises 17 residues. Germline V lookup: CDR1 MDHEN, CDR2 SYDVKM. Trimming cost V 5 bases and J 8 bases, with 24 bases left between them. The CDR3 nucleotides are TGTGCCAGCAGTCCCCGGGAAGGAGACCTTTTGGGAGAAAAACTGTTTTTT. Its protein product is CASSPREGDLLGEKLFF.

The chain joins TRBV7-8 to TRBJ2-3; D is unresolved. This CDR3 has 12 amino acids. Germline values: CDR1 SGHVS, CDR2 FQNEAQ. Trimming left V 3 bases short and J 6 bases short, with 7 bases between. CDR3 sequence: CASSFYGDTQYF. The CDR3 DNA reads TGTGCCAGCAGCTTTTACGGGGATACGCAGTATTTT.

The V and J genes are TRBV5-4 and TRBJ2-5, with unresolved D. With 1 base removed from V and 3 bases from J, the gap between germline ends came to 10 bases. This CDR3 region has 14 residues. CDR1 and CDR2 from the germline V gene are SGHNT and YYREEE (reference sequence). The CDR3 loop reads CASSLSGSKETQYF. CDR3 sequence (DNA): TGTGCCAGCAGCTTGTCCGGCAGCAAAGAGACCCAGTACTTC.

The chain combines TRBV6-1 with TRBJ2-7; D is uncertain. The germline V gene has CDR1 MNHNS and CDR2 SASEGT. The V and J ends lost 4 bases and 1 base respectively, with 11 bases between them. The CDR3 is 14 residues long. The CDR3 sequence: CASSVDTPSYEQYF. The CDR3 coding sequence is TGTGCCAGCAGTGTAGACACCCCATCCTACGAGCAGTACTTC.

About this clone: One end of the junction does not line up with germline, which may come from a read error. V and J are TRBV4-1 and TRBJ2-5; possibly TRBD2 for D (6 bases). CDR3 length: 14 amino acids. Germline V gene data show CDR1 as MGHRA and CDR2 as YSYEKL. The CDR3 coding sequence is TGCGCCAGCAGCCAACCTACTAGCAGAGAGACCCGGTACTTC. Its translation is CASSQPTSRETRYF.

In regard to this clone: A far larger clone is only one base removed, so a read error is likely. This chain links TRBV5-1 with TRBJ1-2; D call uncertain. Germline loops: CDR1 SGHRS, CDR2 YFSETQ. This CDR3 has 13 amino acids. The CDR3 here is CACSLASEDGYTF. Here the CDR3 DNA reads TGCGCCTGCAGCTTGGCGTCAGAAGATGGCTACACCTTC.

Details on this clone: A far larger clone is one nucleotide away, so this likely arose from a read error. The chain uses TRBV10-3 and TRBJ2-1; 8 bases line up with TRBD1. Germline CDR1 reads ENHRY; CDR2 reads SYGVKD. V shed 2 bases and J 12 bases; nucleotides not matched to a gene: 3. The CDR3 is made up of 12 amino acids. The CDR3 sequence: CAISEPGQGQFF. The DNA of the CDR3 is TGTGCCATCAGTGAGCCTGGACAGGGGCAGTTCTTC.

The chain uses TRBV5-1 and TRBJ2-1; 8 positions match TRBD2. Germline V CDR1 and CDR2: SGHRS, YFSETQ. V lost 0 bases to trimming and J lost 4 bases; unmatched junction nucleotides: 6. The CDR3 sequence is 16 residues long. CDR3 amino acids: CASSLELGLEYNEQFF. In nucleotides, the CDR3 is TGCGCCAGCAGCTTGGAATTGGGACTAGAATACAATGAGCAGTTCTTC. Full variable domain (rest looked up from reference TRBV5-1 and TRBJ2-1): KAGVTQTPRYLIKTRGQQVTLSCSPISGHRSVSWYQQTPGQGLQFLFEYFSETQRNKGNFPGRFSGRQFSNSRSEMNVSTLELGDSALYLCASSLELGLEYNEQFFGPGTRLTVL.

This clone has a single count. The chain is built from TRBV28 and TRBJ2-5; either TRBD1 or TRBD2 may supply D (5 bases each). This CDR3 contains 14 residues. V shed 2 bases and J shed 7 bases, with 14 bases lying between them. Germline assignment: CDR1 MDHEN and CDR2 SYDVKM. CDR3 loop: CASSLEGEGRTQYF. DNA of the CDR3: TGTGCCAGCAGTTTAGAAGGTGAGGGGAGGACCCAGTACTTC.

The chain links TRBV9 to TRBJ1-3; weak D call: TRBD1 (5 bases). CDR1 and CDR2 from the germline V gene are SGDLS and YYNGEE. This CDR3 is built from 16 residues. V was pared by 4 bases and J by 4 bases, with 18 bases between. The CDR3 loop is CASSPSVGVIGNTIYF. Here the CDR3 DNA reads TGTGCCAGCAGCCCATCCGTGGGGGTGATAGGAAACACCATATATTTT.

The rearrangement uses TRBV5-1 and TRBJ2-2; the match to TRBD1 covers 7 bases. Germline assignment: CDR1 SGHRS and CDR2 YFSETQ. J was trimmed by 7 bases and V by 4 bases; bases with no gene match: 4. This CDR3 spans 13 amino acids. CDR3 bases: TGCGCCAGCAGCGTAAACAGGGGCGGGGAGCTGTTTTTT. Translated: CASSVNRGGELFF.

The gene calls are TRBV7-9 and TRBJ2-1; TRBD1 agrees at 8 bases. The CDR3 is 14 residues long. Looked up from germline, CDR1 is SEHNR and CDR2 is FQNEAQ (reference sequence). Germline trimming cut 8 bases from V and 4 bases from J; bases unmatched to any gene: 7. The CDR3 nucleotides are TGTGCCAGCGGGCTAACAGGGGGGTACAATGAGCAGTTCTTC. Translating it yields CASGLTGGYNEQFF.

The chain carries TRBV19 and TRBJ2-1; TRBD2 aligns across 7 bases. The V gene's germline CDR1 is LNHDA and CDR2 SQIVND (reference sequence). The CDR3 extends over 14 amino acids. Trimming cost V 5 bases and J 7 bases; bases outside gene matches: 8. The DNA of the CDR3 is TGTGCCAGTAGTGTATGGGTGGGGGGGAATGAGCAGTTCTTC. It translates to CASSVWVGGNEQFF.

The J gene is TRBJ2-1, the V gene TRBV15; D gene unclear. This CDR3 comprises 13 residues. Trimming left V 0 bases short and J 3 bases short, with 3 bases between. Per the germline V gene, CDR1 is LNHNV and CDR2 is YYDKDF (reference sequence). The CDR3 sequence is CATSRDYYNEQFF. CDR3 DNA sequence: TGTGCCACCAGCAGAGACTACTACAATGAGCAGTTCTTC.

The V and J genes are TRBV10-1 and TRBJ2-3; D not certain. Germline V CDR1 and CDR2: WNHNN, SYGVQD (reference sequence). The CDR3 is made up of 15 amino acids. Trimming pared 4 bases from V and 3 bases from J, leaving 14 bases between. The CDR3 DNA follows: TGCGCCAGCAGTGTGGGAATGGGCTGGACAGATACGCAGTATTTT. This encodes CASSVGMGWTDTQYF.

Note on this clone: A much larger clone differs by one base, so this may be a read error. J is TRBJ2-1 and V is TRBV4-1; D possibly uses TRBD1 or TRBD2 (5 bases each). Germline V gene data show CDR1 as MGHRA and CDR2 as YSYEKL. CDR3 size: 15 residues. Between the trimmed V and J ends, which lost 5 bases and 8 bases, there was a span of 19 bases. CDR3 loop: CASSDRDGDVDEQFF. The CDR3 region has the DNA TGCGCCAGCAGCGACCGGGACGGGGACGTGGATGAGCAGTTCTTC.

This rearrangement joins TRBV5-6 to TRBJ2-5; 9 bases match TRBD2. The V gene end was trimmed by 4 bases and the J gene end by 5 bases; junction bases not matched to a gene: 9. The CDR3 totals 15 residues. Germline assignment: CDR1 SGHDT and CDR2 YYEEEE. In nucleotides, the CDR3 is TGTGCCAGCAGCCGCTTAGCGGGAGTGGGGGAGACCCAGTACTTC. As protein: CASSRLAGVGETQYF. Full variable domain (remainder filled in from reference TRBV5-6 and TRBJ2-5): DAGVTQSPTHLIKTRGQQVTLRCSPKSGHDTVSWYQQALGQGPQFIFQYYEEEERQRGNFPDRFSGHQFPNYSSELNVNALLLGDSALYLCASSRLAGVGETQYFGPGTRLLVL.